This entry lists 14 T cell receptor beta chains sequenced from one sample in a study of blood T cells in healthy people across ages. A sample-barcoded 5' primer and a J-beta primer mix were used in a second PCR of roughly 7 to 12 cycles. TCRdb independently ran MiXCR on the 5' RACE reads; one entry per CDR3 protein. The data show just under 750,000 distinct CDR3 sequences, about 20% seen once. Sequencing used blood. The receptors were gathered from a man in his 70s in good health.

The rearrangement uses TRBV9 and TRBJ2-2, with D perhaps TRBD1 or TRBD2 (6 bases each). Trimming pared 0 bases from V and 11 bases from J, leaving 20 bases between. The CDR3 is made up of 16 amino acids. CDR1 SGDLS and CDR2 YYNGEE come from the germline V gene. In nucleotides, the CDR3 is TGTGCCAGCAGCGTAGTTCCGACAGGAGGGGTCGGCGAGCTGTTTTTT. Translated: CASSVVPTGGVGELFF. Full variable domain (outside the CDR3, taken from reference TRBV9 and TRBJ2-2): DSGVTQTPKHLITATGQRVTLRCSPRSGDLSVYWYQQSLDQGLQFLIQYYNGEERAKGNILERFSAQQFPDLHSELNLSSLELGDSALYFCASSVVPTGGVGELFFGEGSRLTVL.

Only a few counts were recorded for this clonotype. This rearrangement joins TRBV20-1 to TRBJ2-1; D is perhaps TRBD1 (5 bases). V was pared by 3 bases and J by 6 bases, with 18 bases between. The CDR3 totals 15 residues. CDR1 and CDR2 (germline): DFQATT, SNEGSKA (reference sequence). The CDR3 protein is CSASSRVRAGNEQFF. CDR3 nucleotides: TGCAGTGCTAGCAGCAGGGTTAGGGCTGGCAATGAGCAGTTCTTC.

The J gene is TRBJ2-2, the V gene TRBV10-3, with D unclear. CDR1 and CDR2 from the germline V gene are ENHRY and SYGVKD. Trimming removed 0 bases at V and 7 bases at J, with 3 bases between. The CDR3 length is 12 residues. CDR3: CAISESVGELFF. The CDR3 DNA reads TGTGCCATCAGTGAGTCCGTCGGGGAGCTGTTTTTT.

The chain links TRBV7-2 to TRBJ1-2, with D perhaps TRBD1 (5 bases). Per germline, CDR1 SGHTA and CDR2 FQGNSA. V was clipped by 1 base and J by 4 bases, with 10 bases between them. This CDR3 comprises 14 residues. This CDR3 reads CASSLDGGTYGYTF. CDR3 bases: TGTGCCAGCAGCTTAGACGGAGGGACCTATGGCTACACCTTC.

This chain connects TRBV12-5 to TRBJ2-5; D remains ambiguous. Trimming left V 6 bases short and J 5 bases short, with 4 bases between. Germline-derived CDR1 and CDR2 are LGHNT and FRNRAP. The CDR3 is made up of 10 amino acids. In nucleotides, the CDR3 is TGTGCTAGTGGACCTGAGACCCAGTACTTC. Residues: CASGPETQYF.

This chain links TRBV3-1 with TRBJ2-6, with TRBD2 identical over 13 bases. Germline V lookup: CDR1 LGHDT, CDR2 YNNKEL (reference sequence). The CDR3 is 18 amino acids. The junction had 3 bases not matched to a gene; V was cut back by 2 bases and J by 2 bases. In DNA, the CDR3 is TGTGCCAGCAGCCAAATACTAGCGGGGGGGCCTGGGGCCAACGTCCTGACTTTC. Translation gives CASSQILAGGPGANVLTF.

The rearrangement uses TRBV12-3 or TRBV12-4 and TRBJ2-6, with 7 positions matching TRBD1. V lost 6 bases, J lost 0 bases, and 5 bases stayed unmatched. CDR3 size: 16 residues. The CDR3 spells CASSDTGASGANVLTF. As DNA, the CDR3 is TGTGCCAGCAGCGATACAGGGGCCTCTGGGGCCAACGTCCTGACTTTC.

This clonotype was observed a handful of times. This chain joins TRBV25-1 and TRBJ1-1; D is unresolved. Germline assignment: CDR1 MGHDK and CDR2 SYGVNS. This CDR3 contains 14 residues. The ends were cut back, 7 bases at V and 1 base at J, with 13 bases in the middle. This chain's CDR3 is CASTAAPENTEAFF. Written as DNA, the CDR3 is TGTGCCAGCACGGCAGCTCCCGAGAACACTGAAGCTTTCTTT. Full variable domain (missing parts from reference TRBV25-1 and TRBJ1-1): EADIYQTPRYLVIGTGKKITLECSQTMGHDKMYWYQQDPGMELHLIHYSYGVNSTEKGDLSSESTVSRIRTEHFPLTLESARPSHTSQYLCASTAAPENTEAFFGQGTRLTVV.

There are a few counts of this clonotype. The chain carries TRBV5-6 and TRBJ2-3; D uncertain. Germline CDR1 SGHDT, CDR2 YYEEEE. The V gene lost 3 bases and the J gene lost 6 bases, with 8 bases spanning the gap. This CDR3 contains 12 residues. The CDR3 DNA is TGTGCCAGCAGCTCCCAAAAGGATACGCAGTATTTT. Residues: CASSSQKDTQYF.

This clonotype was counted a few times. The genes are TRBV20-1 and TRBJ1-4; TRBD1 matches at 10 bases. Germline values: CDR1 DFQATT, CDR2 SNEGSKA (reference sequence). Trimming removed 3 bases from V and 8 bases from J; junction bases left unmatched: 6. The CDR3 runs 14 residues. This chain's CDR3 is CSASSGTGEEKLFF. CDR3 sequence (DNA): TGCAGTGCTAGTTCCGGGACAGGGGAAGAAAAACTGTTTTTT.

A few counts support this clonotype. The chain uses TRBV24-1 and TRBJ2-5; 10 nucleotides align to TRBD2. Germline CDR1 is KGHDR and CDR2 is SFDVKD. V was clipped by 1 base and J by 2 bases; unmatched bases: 3. This CDR3 region has 16 residues. The DNA for the CDR3 is TGTGCCACCAGTGATTTTAGCGGGGGGCCTCAAGAGACCCAGTACTTC. Residues: CATSDFSGGPQETQYF.

This clonotype was recorded many times. This chain connects TRBV11-3 to TRBJ2-2; 7 bases agree with TRBD2. The CDR3 is made up of 17 amino acids. Germline V gives CDR1 SGHNT, CDR2 YENEEA. The V segment lost 4 bases and the J segment 0 bases; nucleotides outside the gene matches: 8. The CDR3 DNA follows: TGTGCCAGCAGCTCACCCTTCAGCGGGACGAACACCGGGGAGCTGTTTTTT. Protein product: CASSSPFSGTNTGELFF.

This clonotype came up a few times. V gene TRBV12-3 or TRBV12-4 combines with J gene TRBJ1-1; D gene uncertain. This CDR3 has 15 amino acids. The V and J ends lost 5 bases and 5 bases respectively, with 18 bases between them. The CDR3 coding sequence is TGTGCCAGCAGTCCCTTGGGAGGGTCGGGGACTGAAGCTTTCTTT. It yields the protein CASSPLGGSGTEAFF.

This clonotype has more than one count but fewer than ten. This chain links TRBV20-1 with TRBJ1-1, with 7 nucleotides matching TRBD1. Looked up from germline, CDR1 is DFQATT and CDR2 is SNEGSKA (reference sequence). The V and J ends lost 6 bases and 0 bases, in that order; junction bases with no gene match: 1. This CDR3 spans 12 amino acids. DNA for the CDR3: TGCAGTGCCGGGACAGTGAACACTGAAGCTTTCTTT. Translating it yields CSAGTVNTEAFF.